Sequencing of this TCR beta chain was carried out in a study of CD8 T cells in ankylosing spondylitis. Study outcomes and limitations: Certain motif variants had earlier been reported in reactive arthritis synovial fluid and blood. Peripheral blood samples showed relatively rare disease-linked clones, and these clones were CD8+. Reportedly, matched ankylosing spondylitis synovial fluid was significantly enriched for disease-linked clones.

Remarks on this clonotype: The antigen is undetermined.

Scientists made TCR beta libraries using quantitative 5'-RACE with molecular barcodes. MiXCR, run by TCRdb on the 5' RACE reads, gives a single entry per CDR3 protein. The profile shows 150,000 to 200,000 distinct CDR3 sequences, around 17% of them singletons. This receptor was identified in a male donor with ankylosing spondylitis or in good health (not recorded which). The source material was blood, either unsorted or a sorted T cell fraction (not recorded which).

The CDR3 protein is CASSSYTETQYF. The CDR3 DNA reads TGTGCCAGCAGCTCATATACGGAGACCCAGTACTTC. This chain links TRBV11-2 with TRBJ2-5, with D unresolved. The CDR3 runs 12 residues. Germline V gene lookup returns CDR1 SGHAT and CDR2 FQNNGV. The V and J ends lost 4 bases and 5 bases respectively, with 8 bases between them. The variable domain in full, completed from reference TRBV11-2 and TRBJ2-5, reads EAGVAQSPRYKIIEKRQSVAFWCNPISGHATLYWYQQILGQGPKLLIQFQNNGVVDDSQLPKDRFSAERLKGVDSTLKIQPAKLEDSAVYLCASSSYTETQYFGPGTRLLVL.